These 18 T cell receptor beta chains share one sample of origin, sequenced in a study of human T cells and chemical hapten exposure. Time point defined: pre-sensitization, week 0. Treatment meaning: therapeutic diphenylcyclopropenone sensitization with weekly scalp DPC. MiXCR, run by TCRdb on the RACE reads, gives a single entry per CDR3 protein. This table has fewer than 300,000 distinct CDR3 sequences, over 8% appearing once. The sequencing here drew on whole blood, taken in connection with sensitization to the hapten diphenylcyclopropenone (DPC). These receptors all stem from a woman aged 40 to 50 with alopecia areata. Some clones in this sample may be carry-over from other donors' samples.

The rearrangement uses TRBV4-1 and TRBJ1-5; a weak D match, TRBD1 (6 bases). V was cut by 0 bases and J by 6 bases, with 15 bases left in between. Per germline, CDR1 MGHRA and CDR2 YSYEKL. This CDR3 has 16 residues. The CDR3 bases are TGCGCCAGCAGCCAAGATACGGGGGGCTCTGGTCAGCCCCAGCATTTT. The encoded protein is CASSQDTGGSGQPQHF.

The chain carries TRBV28 and TRBJ2-2; 16 positions agree with TRBD2. This CDR3 contains 19 residues. Germline CDR1 is MDHEN and CDR2 is SYDVKM. J gave up 5 bases and V 5 bases, and 11 bases lay outside the gene matches. CDR3 DNA: TGTGCCAGCAGTCCCCTCGGGACTAGCGGGAGGGCCGAGACCGGGGAGCTGTTTTTT. Protein: CASSPLGTSGRAETGELFF.

In this sample, this clonotype turned up a few times. The chain employs TRBV5-5 and TRBJ2-7; 15 nucleotides align to TRBD2. J was trimmed by 11 bases and V by 4 bases; bases with no gene match: 13. This CDR3 has 16 residues. CDR1 is SGHKS and CDR2 is YYEKEE in the germline V gene (reference sequence). CDR3 in DNA: TGTGCCAGCAGCCCGACCCCCCCCGGACTAGCGGGAGGGGAGTACTTC. Translation gives CASSPTPPGLAGGEYF.

This clonotype was counted a few times. This chain connects TRBV6-2 or TRBV6-3 to TRBJ2-7; 8 nucleotides agree with TRBD2. Germline CDR1 reads MNHEY; CDR2 reads SVGEGT. The CDR3 covers 17 residues. The V gene end was trimmed by 0 bases and the J gene end by 3 bases; junction bases not matched to a gene: 10. This chain's CDR3 is CASSYSISGLADYEQYF. The CDR3 coding sequence is TGTGCCAGCAGTTACTCGATTTCCGGACTAGCAGACTACGAGCAGTACTTC.

The rearrangement joins TRBV7-9 to TRBJ2-3; the match to TRBD2 covers 10 bases. The V segment lost 5 bases and the J segment 4 bases; nucleotides outside the gene matches: 6. Germline-derived CDR1 and CDR2 are SEHNR and FQNEAQ (reference sequence). This CDR3 has 15 residues. The CDR3 coding sequence is TGTGCCAGCAGCAACCCTAGCGGGGGTGCAGATACGCAGTATTTT. Protein sequence: CASSNPSGGADTQYF. The entire variable domain, with the rest obtained from reference TRBV7-9 and TRBJ2-3, is as follows: DTGVSQNPRHKITKRGQNVTFRCDPISEHNRLYWYRQTLGQGPEFLTYFQNEAQLEKSRLLSDRFSAERPKGSFSTLEIQRTEQGDSAMYLCASSNPSGGADTQYFGPGTRLTVL.

This clonotype turned up a few times. The chain combines TRBV21-1 with TRBJ1-1. TRBV21-1 is marked as a pseudogene. The CDR3 length is 16 residues. Here the CDR3 DNA reads TGTGCCAGCAGCAAAGAAGAGGGAAAGAAGGACACTGAAGCTTTCTTT. Its protein product is CASSKEEGKKDTEAFF.

V gene TRBV18 combines with J gene TRBJ2-3; 8 bases line up with TRBD1. V was pared by 0 bases and J by 6 bases, with 2 bases of the junction left unmatched. CDR1 is KGHSH and CDR2 is LQKENI in the germline V gene. The CDR3 covers 14 residues. The CDR3 reads CASSPPTGADTQYF. The CDR3 coding sequence is TGTGCCAGCTCACCACCGACAGGGGCCGATACGCAGTATTTT.

This chain uses TRBV4-1 with TRBJ1-1; no definite D call. Germline lookup yields CDR1 MGHRA and CDR2 YSYEKL. V gave up 1 base and J gave up 0 bases, with 6 bases separating them. The CDR3 has 14 residues. The CDR3 loop is CASSQAFVNTEAFF. The CDR3 DNA is TGCGCCAGCAGCCAAGCCTTCGTGAACACTGAAGCTTTCTTT.

There are a few counts of this clonotype. The chain links TRBV7-3 to TRBJ2-2; TRBD2 aligns across 7 bases. Germline-derived CDR1 and CDR2 are SGHTA and FQGTGA. V gave up 5 bases and J gave up 1 base; unmatched junction bases: 4. The CDR3 has 15 residues. The CDR3 is CASSRDYRNTGELFF. The CDR3 DNA follows: TGTGCCAGCAGCCGGGACTACCGGAACACCGGGGAGCTGTTTTTT.

This rearrangement joins TRBV5-8 to TRBJ1-6; D unresolved. Per the germline V gene, CDR1 is SGHTS and CDR2 is YDEGEE. The CDR3 consists of 11 residues. V dropped 7 bases and J dropped 8 bases, with 7 bases sitting between them. The CDR3 DNA reads TGTGCCAGCCATTCCGATTCACCCCTCCACTTT. This gives the protein CASHSDSPLHF.

The chain is built from TRBV20-1 and TRBJ2-7; D gene uncertain. V was shortened by 6 bases and J by 0 bases, with 6 bases between the two germline ends. The CDR3 spans 11 residues. CDR1 and CDR2 (germline): DFQATT, SNEGSKA (reference sequence). CDR3 DNA: TGCAGTGCCCCACGCTCCTACGAGCAGTACTTC. The encoded protein is CSAPRSYEQYF.

There are a few counts of this clonotype. The CDR3 region is CASSFGPATTEAFF. CDR3 in DNA: TGTGCCAGCAGTTTCGGGCCCGCGACTACTGAAGCTTTCTTT. This sequence joins TRBV28 and TRBJ1-1; D gene unclear. Germline CDR1 and CDR2: MDHEN and SYDVKM. Trimming removed 3 bases from V and 5 bases from J, with 13 bases in between. The CDR3 totals 14 residues. The full variable domain, completed using reference TRBV28 and TRBJ1-1, is DVKVTQSSRYLVKRTGEKVFLECVQDMDHENMFWYRQDPGLGLRLIYFSYDVKMKEKGDIPEGYSVSREKKERFSLILESASTNQTSMYLCASSFGPATTEAFFGQGTRLTVV.

V usage is TRBV5-1 and J usage is TRBJ2-1, with TRBD1 as a possible D gene (5 bases). The length of the CDR3 is 16 residues. Germline V gives CDR1 SGHRS, CDR2 YFSETQ. V lost 0 bases to trimming and J lost 2 bases, with 12 bases between them. CDR3 in amino acids: CASSLVGATTYNEQFF. Written as DNA, the CDR3 is TGCGCCAGCAGCTTGGTAGGGGCAACAACCTACAATGAGCAGTTCTTC.

This clonotype was seen more than once but under ten times. The V gene is TRBV4-3, the J gene TRBJ2-2, with D maybe TRBD2 (6 bases). V gave up 0 bases and J gave up 2 bases, with 16 bases separating them. The CDR3 runs to 18 residues. CDR1 and CDR2 from the germline V gene are LGHNA and YSLEER. The CDR3 DNA reads TGCGCCAGCAGCCAAGACTTGGTGGAGGGCTCTAACACCGGGGAGCTGTTTTTT. This gives the protein CASSQDLVEGSNTGELFF.

This clonotype was detected only a few times. The J gene is TRBJ2-1, the V gene TRBV20-1; 7 nucleotides agree with TRBD1. Trimming cost V 5 bases and J 7 bases; bases outside gene matches: 5. Germline V CDR1 and CDR2: DFQATT, SNEGSKA (reference sequence). There are 12 residues in the CDR3. CDR3 nucleotides: TGCAGTGCTGGAGCCAGGGGGAATGAGCAGTTCTTC. It is translated as CSAGARGNEQFF.

This clonotype was detected a few times. The genes are TRBV12-3 or TRBV12-4 and TRBJ2-3, with a possible D match to TRBD2 (6 bases). V gave up 5 bases and J gave up 4 bases, with 13 bases separating them. The CDR3 runs to 14 residues. This chain's CDR3 is CASSPGLQSDTQYF. For the CDR3, the DNA is TGTGCCAGCAGTCCGGGACTCCAATCAGATACGCAGTATTTT.

This clonotype occurred a few times. This chain uses TRBV20-1 with TRBJ1-6; the D gene is possibly TRBD1 (6 bases). The length of the CDR3 is 14 residues. The germline V gene encodes CDR1 DFQATT and CDR2 SNEGSKA (reference sequence). The V and J ends lost 5 bases and 9 bases respectively, with 17 bases between them. The chain's CDR3 is CSAPNRVVGSPLHF. In nucleotides, the CDR3 is TGCAGTGCTCCGAACAGGGTAGTCGGTTCACCCCTCCACTTT.

This clonotype appeared many times. The V and J genes are TRBV27 and TRBJ2-7; D perhaps matches TRBD2 (5 bases). Germline V gene data show CDR1 as MNHEY and CDR2 as SMNVEV (reference sequence). CDR3 length: 14 amino acids. The germline V and J ends were trimmed by 1 base and 6 bases, with 13 bases remaining between them. This chain's CDR3 is CASSLWSDYSEQYF. The CDR3 DNA reads as TGTGCCAGCAGTTTATGGTCCGACTACAGCGAGCAGTACTTC.